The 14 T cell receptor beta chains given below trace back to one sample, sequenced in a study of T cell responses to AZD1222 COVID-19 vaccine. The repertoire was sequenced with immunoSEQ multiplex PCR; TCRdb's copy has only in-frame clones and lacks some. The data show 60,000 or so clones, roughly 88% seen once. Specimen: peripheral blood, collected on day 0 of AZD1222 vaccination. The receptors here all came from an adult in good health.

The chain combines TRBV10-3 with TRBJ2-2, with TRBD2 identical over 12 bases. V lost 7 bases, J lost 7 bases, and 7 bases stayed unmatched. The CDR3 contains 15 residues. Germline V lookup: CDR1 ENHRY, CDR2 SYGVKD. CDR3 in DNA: TGTGCCATCACCCGGACTAGCGGGACGTTCGGGGAGCTGTTTTTT. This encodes CAITRTSGTFGELFF.

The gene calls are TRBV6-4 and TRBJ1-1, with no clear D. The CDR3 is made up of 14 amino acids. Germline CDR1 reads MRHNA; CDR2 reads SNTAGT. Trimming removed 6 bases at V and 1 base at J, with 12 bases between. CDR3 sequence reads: CASRIQGSNTEAFF. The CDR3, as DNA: TGTGCCAGCAGGATACAAGGGTCGAACACTGAAGCTTTCTTT.

The CDR3 protein is CASSLTGSYPEAFF. Here the CDR3 DNA reads TGTGCCAGCAGCTTAACAGGGAGCTATCCTGAAGCTTTCTTT. The chain joins TRBV7-9 to TRBJ1-1; TRBD1 might be the D (6 bases). The V end was cut by 2 bases, the J end by 6 bases, with 13 bases between. Germline V CDR1 and CDR2: SEHNR, FQNEAQ (reference sequence). The CDR3 contains 14 residues.

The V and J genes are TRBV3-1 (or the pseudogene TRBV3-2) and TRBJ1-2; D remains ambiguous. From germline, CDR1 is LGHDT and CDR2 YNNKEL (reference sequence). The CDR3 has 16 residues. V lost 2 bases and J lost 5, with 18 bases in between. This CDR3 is CASSQTWALGGYGYTF. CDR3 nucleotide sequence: TGTGCCAGCAGCCAAACCTGGGCGTTGGGAGGGTATGGCTACACCTTC.

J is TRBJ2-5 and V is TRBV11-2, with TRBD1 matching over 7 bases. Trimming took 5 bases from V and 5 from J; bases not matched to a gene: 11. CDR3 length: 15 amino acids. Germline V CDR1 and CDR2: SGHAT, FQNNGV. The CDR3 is CASSRQGDDGETQYF. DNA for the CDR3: TGTGCCAGCAGCCGACAGGGAGATGATGGGGAGACCCAGTACTTC.

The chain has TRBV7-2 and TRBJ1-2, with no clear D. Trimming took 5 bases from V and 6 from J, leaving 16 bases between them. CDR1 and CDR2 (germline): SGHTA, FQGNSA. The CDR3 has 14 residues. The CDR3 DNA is TGTGCCAGCAGCCCCTACCTGGTGTGGGATGGCTACACCTTC. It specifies CASSPYLVWDGYTF. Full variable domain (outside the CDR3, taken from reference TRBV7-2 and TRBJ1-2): GAGVSQSPSNKVTEKGKDVELRCDPISGHTALYWYRQSLGQGLEFLIYFQGNSAPDKSGLPSDRFSAERTGGSVSTLTIQRTQQEDSAVYLCASSPYLVWDGYTFGSGTRLTVV.

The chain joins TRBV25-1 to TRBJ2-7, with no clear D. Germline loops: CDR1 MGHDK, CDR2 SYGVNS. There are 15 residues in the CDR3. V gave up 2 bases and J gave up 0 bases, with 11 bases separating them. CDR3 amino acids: CASSETGGLSYEQYF. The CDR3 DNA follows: TGTGCCAGCAGTGAAACTGGCGGCCTCTCCTACGAGCAGTACTTC.

The chain's CDR3 is CASSRGDTEAFF. The CDR3 DNA reads TGTGCCAGCAGCCGGGGAGACACTGAAGCTTTCTTT. The chain has TRBV7-2 and TRBJ1-1; D is unclear. The V end was cut by 5 bases, the J end by 3 bases, with 7 bases between. Germline CDR1 SGHTA, CDR2 FQGNSA. The CDR3 consists of 12 residues.

DNA for the CDR3: TGTGCCGCTCTAGGGACAGGGGGCTTGGCAGATACGCAGTATTTT. This codes for CAALGTGGLADTQYF. The chain carries TRBV10-3 and TRBJ2-3; 12 bases are shared with TRBD1. CDR3 size: 15 residues. Germline V gene lookup returns CDR1 ENHRY and CDR2 SYGVKD. Trimming took 11 bases from V and 4 from J; bases not matched to a gene: 10.

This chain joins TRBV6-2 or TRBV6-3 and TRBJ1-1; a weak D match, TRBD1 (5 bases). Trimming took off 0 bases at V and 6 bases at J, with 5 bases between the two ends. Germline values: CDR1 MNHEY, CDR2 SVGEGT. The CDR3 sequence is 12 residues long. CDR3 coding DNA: TGTGCCAGCAGTTACTCAGGGGCTGAAGCTTTCTTT. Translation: CASSYSGAEAFF.

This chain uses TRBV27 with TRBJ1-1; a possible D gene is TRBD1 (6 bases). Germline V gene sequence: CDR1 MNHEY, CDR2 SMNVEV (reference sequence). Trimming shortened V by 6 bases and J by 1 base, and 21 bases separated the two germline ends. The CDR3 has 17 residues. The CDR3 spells CASSLIYGGGGNTEAFF. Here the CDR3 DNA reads TGTGCCAGCAGCCTCATCTACGGCGGGGGCGGGAACACTGAAGCTTTCTTT.

The CDR3 nucleotides read TGCGCCAGCAGCTTGGACGGGACAGAAGGGACCGAGCAGTACTTC. This gives the protein CASSLDGTEGTEQYF. The chain recombines TRBV5-1 with TRBJ2-7, with 7 positions matching TRBD1. This CDR3 spans 15 amino acids. Looked up from germline, CDR1 is SGHRS and CDR2 is YFSETQ. J lost 6 bases, V lost 0 bases, and 9 bases had no gene match.

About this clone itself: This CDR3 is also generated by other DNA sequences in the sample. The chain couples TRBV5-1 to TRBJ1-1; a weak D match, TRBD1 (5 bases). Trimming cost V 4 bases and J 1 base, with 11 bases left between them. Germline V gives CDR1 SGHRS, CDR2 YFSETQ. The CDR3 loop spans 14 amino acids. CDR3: CASSPGPSNTEAFF. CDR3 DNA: TGCGCCAGCAGCCCAGGGCCCTCGAACACTGAAGCTTTCTTT.

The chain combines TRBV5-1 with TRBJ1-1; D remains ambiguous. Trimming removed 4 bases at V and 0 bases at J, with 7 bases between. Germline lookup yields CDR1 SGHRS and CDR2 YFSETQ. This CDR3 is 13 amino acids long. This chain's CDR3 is CASSPTMNTEAFF. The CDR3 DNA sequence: TGCGCCAGCAGCCCAACCATGAACACTGAAGCTTTCTTT.